A single sample gave rise to the 7 T cell receptor beta chains below, sequenced in a study of blood T cell repertoires in COVID-19. The method was immunoSEQ multiplex PCR; TCRdb's version includes in-frame clones alone and lacks a portion of them. Altogether fewer than 300,000 clones are present, about 85% being singletons, with the ten largest covering 0.85% to 0.9%. Material: peripheral blood. The receptor source for this set is a human donor with COVID-19, enrolled during active disease. The donor label of this sample is uncertain.

This clone was found a few times. V is TRBV28 and J is TRBJ1-1; the match to TRBD1 covers 9 bases. The CDR3 spans 13 residues. V shed 8 bases, J shed 3 bases, and the junction held 4 bases outside the gene matches. CDR1 is MDHEN, CDR2 SYDVKM, per germline. CDR3 protein: CASSGTGYTEAFF. CDR3 bases: TGTGCCAGCTCGGGGACAGGGTACACTGAAGCTTTCTTT.

The chain couples TRBV5-6 to TRBJ2-5; TRBD2 matches at 8 bases. The CDR3 has 15 residues. J lost 5 bases, V lost 1 base, and 7 bases had no gene match. Germline V gene lookup returns CDR1 SGHDT and CDR2 YYEEEE. The DNA for the CDR3 is TGTGCCAGCAGCTTGACGGGAGGGGGAGCGGAGACCCAGTACTTC. This translates into CASSLTGGGAETQYF.

This clone was seen a handful of times. CDR3 protein: CASMGWLAGNGEQFF. The CDR3 DNA is TGTGCCAGCATGGGGTGGCTAGCGGGAAACGGTGAGCAGTTCTTC. This chain connects TRBV5-4 to TRBJ2-1, with 9 bases fitting TRBD2. Looked up from germline, CDR1 is SGHNT and CDR2 is YYREEE (reference sequence). The CDR3 runs 15 residues. V lost 6 bases and J lost 9; bases outside the gene matches: 13. Variable domain in full (rest from reference TRBV5-4 and TRBJ2-1): ETGVTQSPTHLIKTRGQQVTLRCSSQSGHNTVSWYQQALGQGPQFIFQYYREEENGRGNFPPRFSGLQFPNYSSELNVNALELDDSALYLCASMGWLAGNGEQFFGPGTRLTVL.

This clone was seen ten or more times. The chain combines TRBV4-3 with TRBJ1-3; tentatively, D is TRBD1 (5 bases). Germline CDR1 and CDR2: LGHNA and YSLEER. Trimming pared 5 bases from V and 0 bases from J, leaving 14 bases between. The CDR3 contains 16 residues. The CDR3 nucleotides read TGCGCCAGCAGCGGAGGGGAAGGTCTCTCTGGAAACACCATATATTTT. Amino acid sequence: CASSGGEGLSGNTIYF.

The rearrangement links TRBV19 to TRBJ1-5; 9 nucleotides agree with TRBD1. From germline, CDR1 is LNHDA and CDR2 SQIVND (reference sequence). CDR3 length: 15 residues. V gave up 5 bases and J gave up 7 bases; unmatched junction bases: 9. The CDR3 spells CASSALQGAGQPQHF. CDR3 nucleotide sequence: TGTGCCAGTAGTGCCTTACAGGGGGCGGGACAGCCCCAGCATTTT.

This clone was recorded only once. V is TRBV28 and J is TRBJ1-5; TRBD1 matches 9 bases. With V trimmed by 3 bases and J by 3 bases, 3 bases remained unmatched. Per germline, CDR1 MDHEN and CDR2 SYDVKM. The CDR3 runs 15 residues. As DNA, the CDR3 is TGTGCCAGCAGTTTCGGGGACAGGGTCAATCAGCCCCAGCATTTT. Protein sequence: CASSFGDRVNQPQHF.

This clone was recorded once. V and J are TRBV10-3 and TRBJ1-5; D is unclear. CDR3 length equals 14 residues. V was pared by 6 bases and J by 5 bases, with 14 bases between. Germline V gene sequence: CDR1 ENHRY, CDR2 SYGVKD. As DNA, the CDR3 is TGTGCCATCAGCGCCCCTGGCGGGGATCAGCCCCAGCATTTT. Its translation: CAISAPGGDQPQHF.